This T cell receptor beta chain is drawn from a study of shared clonotypes between healthy human individuals. In the study overall: The study enrolled two women and three men aged 18 to 49.

A few counts support this clone. The antigen is not known. General study results and limits: Sampling involved blood alone; tissue repertoires likely differ.

Across several immunoSEQ plates, the genomic DNA of each subset was split evenly. The team ran DNA from unsorted PBMCs on ten immunoSEQ deep assay plates for sequencing. Profiling relied on immunoSEQ multiplex PCR, and the TCRdb table lists in-frame clones only, not all of them. The data hold about 470,000 clones, with roughly 83% observed a single time. V lost 8 bases, J lost 5 bases, and 9 bases stayed unmatched. Germline V gives CDR1 LNHDA, CDR2 SQIVND (reference sequence). This CDR3 spans 13 amino acids. This TCR derives from a woman aged 40 to 55 in good health. Some clones in this sample may be carry-over from other donors' samples. The sequenced sample consisted of PBMCs. The gene calls are TRBV19 and TRBJ2-7; 7 bases match TRBD1. CDR3 in amino acids: CASGAGTANEQYF. The CDR3 DNA sequence: TGTGCCAGTGGCGCCGGGACAGCTAACGAGCAGTACTTC.